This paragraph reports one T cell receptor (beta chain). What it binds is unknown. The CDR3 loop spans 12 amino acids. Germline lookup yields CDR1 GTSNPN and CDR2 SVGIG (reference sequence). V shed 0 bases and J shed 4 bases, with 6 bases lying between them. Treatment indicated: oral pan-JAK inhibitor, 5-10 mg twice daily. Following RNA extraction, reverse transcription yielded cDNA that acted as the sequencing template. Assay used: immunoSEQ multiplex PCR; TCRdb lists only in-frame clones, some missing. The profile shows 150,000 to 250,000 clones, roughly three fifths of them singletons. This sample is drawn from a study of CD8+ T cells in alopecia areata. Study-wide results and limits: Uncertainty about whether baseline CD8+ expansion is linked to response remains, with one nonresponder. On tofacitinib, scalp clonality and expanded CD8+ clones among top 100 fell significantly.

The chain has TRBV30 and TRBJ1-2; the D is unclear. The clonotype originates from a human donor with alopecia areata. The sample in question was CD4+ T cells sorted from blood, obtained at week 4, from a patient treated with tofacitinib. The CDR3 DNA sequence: TGTGCCTGGAGTGTAAACAGCTATGGCTACACCTTC. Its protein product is CAWSVNSYGYTF.